These 27 T cell receptor beta chains came from one sample sequenced in a study of blood T cell repertoires in COVID-19. The data were produced by immunoSEQ multiplex PCR, yet TCRdb's version contains in-frame clones alone and is incomplete. This sample has fewer than 9,500 clones, with around nine tenths found just once. Sequencing was performed on peripheral blood. These receptors originate from a woman aged 45-60 years with active or convalescent COVID-19.

The genes are TRBV5-6 and TRBJ2-7; possible D gene TRBD1, 6 bases. The CDR3 extends over 14 amino acids. Germline V CDR1 and CDR2: SGHDT, YYEEEE. V lost 4 bases, J lost 5 bases, and 16 bases lay in between. The CDR3 coding sequence is TGTGCCAGCAGCACCCCGTGGGGGCACGACGAGCAGTACTTC. It is translated as CASSTPWGHDEQYF. Together with reference TRBV5-6 and TRBJ2-7, the CDR3 gives the full variable domain: DAGVTQSPTHLIKTRGQQVTLRCSPKSGHDTVSWYQQALGQGPQFIFQYYEEEERQRGNFPDRFSGHQFPNYSSELNVNALLLGDSALYLCASSTPWGHDEQYFGPGTRLTVT.

The genes are TRBV19 and TRBJ2-2; maybe TRBD1 (5 bases). The CDR3 is 14 amino acids. Germline V lookup: CDR1 LNHDA, CDR2 SQIVND (reference sequence). V was pared by 1 base and J by 8 bases, with 11 bases between. DNA of the CDR3: TGTGCCAGTAGTATAGCCCTCAGGGTAGGGGAGCTGTTTTTT. Protein product: CASSIALRVGELFF. Full variable domain (missing parts from reference TRBV19 and TRBJ2-2): DGGITQSPKYLFRKEGQNVTLSCEQNLNHDAMYWYRQDPGQGLRLIYYSQIVNDFQKGDIAEGYSVSREKKESFPLTVTSAQKNPTAFYLCASSIALRVGELFFGEGSRLTVL.

The chain carries TRBV28 and TRBJ2-7, with 7 bases lining up with TRBD2. The CDR3 spans 14 residues. CDR1 and CDR2 (germline): MDHEN, SYDVKM. With 5 bases clipped from V and 6 bases from J, the junction kept 10 bases outside the gene matches. The CDR3 loop is CASSLRLASSEQYF. DNA for the CDR3: TGTGCCAGCAGTCTGCGACTAGCTTCAAGCGAGCAGTACTTC.

The V gene is TRBV25-1, the J gene TRBJ1-1; D remains ambiguous. V lost 5 bases and J lost 3, with 7 bases in between. This CDR3 spans 12 amino acids. CDR1 and CDR2 (germline): MGHDK, SYGVNS. The CDR3 nucleotides are TGTGCCAGCAGTTTCGGGGACACTGAAGCTTTCTTT. It translates to CASSFGDTEAFF.

This chain connects TRBV7-9 to TRBJ2-2, with D possibly being TRBD1 (6 bases). Germline V gene sequence: CDR1 SEHNR, CDR2 FQNEAQ (reference sequence). V shed 5 bases and J shed 6 bases, with 16 bases lying between them. The CDR3 spans 15 residues. The CDR3 DNA is TGTGCCAGCAGCCCCTATACAGGGCCCGCCGGGGAGCTGTTTTTT. Its protein product is CASSPYTGPAGELFF.

This chain joins TRBV11-2 and TRBJ2-7, with 9 bases that match TRBD2. The CDR3 has 15 amino acids. Trimming removed 2 bases from V and 3 bases from J; junction bases left unmatched: 5. CDR1 is SGHAT and CDR2 is FQNNGV in the germline V gene. The CDR3 loop reads CASSLSVSGSYEQYF. The CDR3 region has the DNA TGTGCCAGCAGCTTAAGTGTTAGCGGGAGCTACGAGCAGTACTTC.

The chain employs TRBV9 and TRBJ2-1, with D maybe TRBD2 (5 bases). This CDR3 contains 15 residues. Trimming pared 1 base from V and 0 bases from J, leaving 8 bases between. Germline V gene data show CDR1 as SGDLS and CDR2 as YYNGEE. CDR3 sequence reads: CASSVTSGSYNEQFF. The DNA of the CDR3 is TGTGCCAGCAGCGTAACCAGCGGCTCCTACAATGAGCAGTTCTTC.

This rearrangement joins TRBV7-3 to TRBJ1-1, with 8 bases lining up with TRBD1. V dropped 4 bases and J dropped 0; count of bases not matched to a gene: 10. From germline, CDR1 is SGHTA and CDR2 FQGTGA. CDR3 length: 17 residues. In DNA form, the CDR3 reads TGTGCCAGCAGCTCTCACGACAGGGGTGGGGTGAACACTGAAGCTTTCTTT. It encodes CASSSHDRGGVNTEAFF. Full variable domain (rest looked up from reference TRBV7-3 and TRBJ1-1): GAGVSQTPSNKVTEKGKYVELRCDPISGHTALYWYRQSLGQGPEFLIYFQGTGAADDSGLPNDRFFAVRPEGSVSTLKIQRTERGDSAVYLCASSSHDRGGVNTEAFFGQGTRLTVV.

The gene calls are TRBV4-1 and TRBJ1-2; D gene unclear. Trimming shortened V by 1 base and J by 3 bases, and 15 bases separated the two germline ends. The germline CDR1 and CDR2 sequences are MGHRA and YSYEKL. The CDR3 contains 16 residues. CDR3 sequence: CASSQAFEEGDYGYTF. In DNA, the CDR3 is TGCGCCAGCAGCCAAGCCTTCGAGGAGGGCGACTATGGCTACACCTTC.

This chain uses TRBV27 with TRBJ1-1, with D perhaps matching TRBD1 (5 bases). There are 12 residues in the CDR3. Between the trimmed V and J ends, which lost 8 bases and 10 bases, there was a span of 17 bases. The germline CDR1 and CDR2 sequences are MNHEY and SMNVEV (reference sequence). CDR3 coding DNA: TGTGCCAGCCTTGGCCCAGGGTTGGTAGCTTTCTTT. As protein: CASLGPGLVAFF.

This clone was seen just once. The chain combines TRBV4-1 with TRBJ2-1; 8 bases are a match to TRBD1. The CDR3 sequence is 13 residues long. After removal of 0 bases from V and 14 bases from J, the junction contained 6 bases not matched to a gene. Germline CDR1 reads MGHRA; CDR2 reads YSYEKL. The CDR3 DNA reads TGCGCCAGCAGCCAAGACAGGGGGCTACAGGAGTTCTTC. This sequence encodes CASSQDRGLQEFF.

This clone is a singleton in its sample. The chain links TRBV7-3 to TRBJ2-3; D perhaps matches TRBD2 (6 bases). The CDR3 is 15 amino acids. CDR1 is SGHTA, CDR2 FQGTGA, per germline. The V and J ends lost 7 bases and 6 bases respectively, with 20 bases between them. The CDR3 DNA is TGTGCCAGCAACGGGGGTGGCAGAGAAAAGGATACGCAGTATTTT. This translates into CASNGGGREKDTQYF.

This chain links TRBV5-1 with TRBJ2-3; a possible D gene is TRBD1 (5 bases). The CDR3 loop spans 14 amino acids. Germline CDR1 and CDR2: SGHRS and YFSETQ. V gave up 4 bases and J gave up 2 bases, with 11 bases separating them. The CDR3 protein is CASSEDTHTDTQYF. CDR3 nucleotide sequence: TGCGCCAGCAGCGAGGACACTCACACAGATACGCAGTATTTT.

V is TRBV4-3 and J is TRBJ1-1; maybe TRBD1 (6 bases). V lost 0 bases to trimming and J lost 11 bases, with 19 bases between them. The CDR3 totals 15 residues. Germline values: CDR1 LGHNA, CDR2 YSLEER. The CDR3 spells CASSQDAGVLAVAFF. The CDR3 DNA reads as TGCGCCAGCAGCCAAGATGCAGGGGTCCTCGCGGTGGCTTTCTTT.

This sequence joins TRBV9 and TRBJ1-2; unclear D gene. CDR3 length: 12 residues. The ends were cut back, 4 bases at V and 8 bases at J, with 12 bases in the middle. Germline values: CDR1 SGDLS, CDR2 YYNGEE. CDR3: CASSREAGGYTF. CDR3 coding DNA: TGTGCCAGCAGCCGTGAGGCGGGAGGCTACACCTTC.

The rearrangement uses TRBV5-4 and TRBJ2-7; D is possibly TRBD2 (6 bases). This CDR3 has 14 amino acids. The germline CDR1 and CDR2 sequences are SGHNT and YYREEE (reference sequence). Trimming took 0 bases from V and 3 from J, leaving 10 bases between them. CDR3 DNA: TGTGCCAGCAGCTTGGCGGGGGTCCTCTACGAGCAGTACTTC. This gives the protein CASSLAGVLYEQYF.

This sequence joins TRBV11-3 and TRBJ2-7; no firm D call. Between the trimmed V and J ends, which lost 6 bases and 3 bases, there was a span of 18 bases. CDR1 is SGHNT and CDR2 is YENEEA in the germline V gene. The CDR3 is 15 residues long. The CDR3 here is CASRLRDIYLYEQYF. As DNA, the CDR3 is TGTGCCAGCAGACTGAGAGACATATACCTCTACGAGCAGTACTTC.

V usage is TRBV30 and J usage is TRBJ1-1; a possible D gene is TRBD1 (5 bases). Trimming took off 5 bases at V and 1 base at J, with 20 bases between the two ends. Per the germline V gene, CDR1 is GTSNPN and CDR2 is SVGIG (reference sequence). The CDR3 is made up of 16 amino acids. The CDR3 loop reads CAWDYGGGGKNTEAFF. CDR3 bases: TGTGCCTGGGACTATGGGGGGGGAGGCAAGAACACTGAAGCTTTCTTT.

Concerning this clone itself: This CDR3 is also generated by other DNA sequences in the sample. V gene TRBV19 combines with J gene TRBJ2-7; D is uncertain. This CDR3 spans 11 amino acids. Germline CDR1 LNHDA, CDR2 SQIVND (reference sequence). V shed 8 bases and J shed 1 base, with 6 bases lying between them. The chain's CDR3 is CASSNSYEQYF. CDR3 DNA sequence: TGTGCCAGTTCTAATTCCTACGAGCAGTACTTC.

The chain combines TRBV3-1 (or the pseudogene TRBV3-2) with TRBJ2-1, with TRBD2 matching over 7 bases. V shed 4 bases and J 4 bases; nucleotides not matched to a gene: 13. The CDR3 covers 17 residues. CDR1 and CDR2 from the germline V gene are LGHDT and YNNKEL (reference sequence). The CDR3 nucleotides are TGTGCCAGCAGCCCAAGACGGGCTAGCGGACTTTACAATGAGCAGTTCTTC. Its protein product is CASSPRRASGLYNEQFF.

The chain joins TRBV28 to TRBJ1-1; D is uncertain. The CDR3 totals 14 residues. CDR1 is MDHEN and CDR2 is SYDVKM in the germline V gene. The V end was cut by 5 bases, the J end by 6 bases, with 16 bases between. CDR3 loop: CASSRDGVRPEAFF. As DNA, the CDR3 is TGTGCCAGCAGTCGTGACGGGGTTAGGCCTGAAGCTTTCTTT.

This chain links TRBV20-1 with TRBJ2-7; 8 bases line up with TRBD2. Losses at the gene ends were 3 bases for V and 5 bases for J; bases not matched to a gene: 9. Germline loops: CDR1 DFQATT, CDR2 SNEGSKA (reference sequence). The CDR3 is made up of 14 amino acids. CDR3 coding DNA: TGCAGTGCTAGTTTCGGGGGGGGCATCCACGAGCAGTACTTC. Amino acid sequence: CSASFGGGIHEQYF.

The rearrangement uses TRBV25-1 and TRBJ2-3, with D possibly matching TRBD2 (5 bases). V was cut by 4 bases and J by 3 bases, with 14 bases left in between. The length of the CDR3 is 15 residues. Germline V gene data show CDR1 as MGHDK and CDR2 as SYGVNS. The CDR3, as DNA: TGTGCCAGCAGTGCCTCCCAGCGGAGTACAGATACGCAGTATTTT. It yields the protein CASSASQRSTDTQYF.

This chain joins TRBV19 and TRBJ2-3; D remains ambiguous. The germline CDR1 and CDR2 sequences are LNHDA and SQIVND (reference sequence). This CDR3 has 14 amino acids. Trimming removed 5 bases at V and 5 bases at J, with 14 bases between. The CDR3, as DNA: TGTGCCAGTAGTTCAGGTTGGGTCAAAGATACGCAGTATTTT. Translating gives CASSSGWVKDTQYF. Combining the CDR3 with reference TRBV19 and TRBJ2-3 gives the whole variable domain DGGITQSPKYLFRKEGQNVTLSCEQNLNHDAMYWYRQDPGQGLRLIYYSQIVNDFQKGDIAEGYSVSREKKESFPLTVTSAQKNPTAFYLCASSSGWVKDTQYFGPGTRLTVL.

V usage is TRBV11-2 and J usage is TRBJ2-1, with 13 bases lining up with TRBD2. The germline CDR1 and CDR2 sequences are SGHAT and FQNNGV. The CDR3 runs to 15 residues. J lost 8 bases, V lost 5 bases, and 6 bases had no gene match. Written as DNA, the CDR3 is TGTGCCAGCAGCCTACTAGCGGGAGGGCGGGATGAGCAGTTCTTC. Amino acid sequence: CASSLLAGGRDEQFF. The entire variable domain, with the rest obtained from reference TRBV11-2 and TRBJ2-1, is as follows: EAGVAQSPRYKIIEKRQSVAFWCNPISGHATLYWYQQILGQGPKLLIQFQNNGVVDDSQLPKDRFSAERLKGVDSTLKIQPAKLEDSAVYLCASSLLAGGRDEQFFGPGTRLTVL.

The chain joins TRBV4-3 to TRBJ1-1, with D possibly being TRBD1 (6 bases). The CDR3 contains 13 residues. Trimming took 0 bases from V and 10 from J, leaving 12 bases between them. The germline CDR1 and CDR2 sequences are LGHNA and YSLEER. The DNA for the CDR3 is TGCGCCAGCAGCCAAGAGATACAGGGTATAGCTTTCTTT. It yields the protein CASSQEIQGIAFF.

The chain links TRBV27 to TRBJ2-7, with a tentative D call TRBD2 (6 bases). The germline V gene encodes CDR1 MNHEY and CDR2 SMNVEV (reference sequence). This CDR3 has 15 residues. Trimming took off 6 bases at V and 3 bases at J, with 18 bases between the two ends. CDR3 residues: CASSRLDYQGYEQYF. CDR3 bases: TGTGCCAGCAGCCGCCTGGACTACCAGGGCTACGAGCAGTACTTC.